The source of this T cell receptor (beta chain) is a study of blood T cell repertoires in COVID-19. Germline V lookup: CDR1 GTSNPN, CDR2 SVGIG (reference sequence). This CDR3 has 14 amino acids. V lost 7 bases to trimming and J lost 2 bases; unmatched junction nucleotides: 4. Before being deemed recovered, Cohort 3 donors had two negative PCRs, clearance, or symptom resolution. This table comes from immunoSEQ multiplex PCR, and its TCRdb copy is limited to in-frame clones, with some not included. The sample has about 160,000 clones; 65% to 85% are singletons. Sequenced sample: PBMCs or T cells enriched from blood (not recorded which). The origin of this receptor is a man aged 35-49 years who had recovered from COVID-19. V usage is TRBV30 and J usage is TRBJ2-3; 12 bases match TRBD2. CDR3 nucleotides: TGTGCCTTCCGGACTAGCGGGGTCACAGATACGCAGTATTTT. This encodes CAFRTSGVTDTQYF.